This T cell receptor (beta chain) was obtained from a study of sequential checkpoint blockade in melanoma. On the study more broadly: Maintenance nivolumab came after either treatment sequence.

Treatment noted: randomized to nivolumab then ipilimumab (arm A) or the reverse (arm B). Live CD3+CD8+ CD19− CD56− cells were sorted from PBMCs. Germline loops: CDR1 SGDLS, CDR2 YYNGEE. This CDR3 has 16 amino acids. Trimming removed 3 bases at V and 0 bases at J, with 13 bases between. Profiling relied on immunoSEQ multiplex PCR, and the TCRdb table lists in-frame clones only, not all of them. The sample shows 35,000 to 45,000 clones, approximately 85% of them seen only once. The material sequenced was CD8+ T cells sorted from blood (inferred from file names), taken from a patient given nivolumab and ipilimumab in sequence. The rearrangement links TRBV9 to TRBJ2-1; maybe TRBD1 (6 bases). The sequence derives from a human donor with melanoma. CDR3 sequence: CASSASGASSYNEQFF. Written as DNA, the CDR3 is TGTGCCAGCAGCGCCTCAGGGGCGAGCTCCTACAATGAGCAGTTCTTC.